One and the same sample provided the 12 T cell receptor beta chains below, sequenced in a study of long-term antiretroviral therapy in people with HIV. Version v3.0 of the immunoSEQ assay ran at survey level. Here immunoSEQ multiplex PCR was the method, and the copy in TCRdb shows in-frame clones only, minus some. The table lists roughly 30,000 clones, around 84% of them singletons. Specimen: unsorted PBMCs, collected 0.8 years after starting antiretroviral therapy. All receptors derive from a woman aged 25 to 45 with HIV.

The J gene is TRBJ1-1, the V gene TRBV7-8, with D uncertain. Trimming cost V 2 bases and J 5 bases, with 9 bases left between them. The CDR3 totals 13 residues. From germline, CDR1 is SGHVS and CDR2 FQNEAQ. The CDR3 protein is CASSLFSRTEAFF. The CDR3 DNA is TGTGCCAGCAGCTTATTTTCTAGGACTGAAGCTTTCTTT. Complete variable domain (other parts from reference TRBV7-8 and TRBJ1-1): GAGVSQSPRYKVAKRGQDVALRCDPISGHVSLFWYQQALGQGPEFLTYFQNEAQLDKSGLPSDRFFAERPEGSVSTLKIQRTQQEDSAVYLCASSLFSRTEAFFGQGTRLTVV.

This clone has only one observation. V and J are TRBV9 and TRBJ1-1, with D hard to call. Germline V gene data show CDR1 as SGDLS and CDR2 as YYNGEE. There are 15 residues in the CDR3. Trimming stripped 4 bases from V and 0 bases from J, with 13 bases between. CDR3 sequence: CASSPREVMNTEAFF. In DNA, the CDR3 is TGTGCCAGCAGCCCTCGTGAGGTAATGAACACTGAAGCTTTCTTT.

The chain has TRBV7-9 and TRBJ2-2; D unclear. This CDR3 comprises 14 residues. The germline V gene encodes CDR1 SEHNR and CDR2 FQNEAQ (reference sequence). V shed 1 base and J shed 7 bases, with 10 bases lying between them. The CDR3: CASSLVKRNGELFF. CDR3 bases: TGTGCCAGCAGCTTAGTTAAGCGAAACGGGGAGCTGTTTTTT.

The rearrangement joins TRBV5-8 to TRBJ1-1; TRBD1 might be the D (5 bases). V was trimmed by 0 bases and J by 4 bases, leaving 10 bases between them. Germline values: CDR1 SGHTS, CDR2 YDEGEE. This CDR3 is built from 14 residues. The CDR3 DNA reads TGTGCCAGCAGCTTGGGGGGCCGGATCACTGAAGCTTTCTTT. It yields the protein CASSLGGRITEAFF.

The gene calls are TRBV27 and TRBJ2-1, with D perhaps TRBD2 (5 bases). CDR3 length: 12 amino acids. Trimming removed 7 bases at V and 7 bases at J, with 11 bases between. Germline V gene sequence: CDR1 MNHEY, CDR2 SMNVEV (reference sequence). CDR3 in amino acids: CASIGGRNEQFF. The CDR3 nucleotides are TGTGCCAGCATAGGAGGAAGGAATGAGCAGTTCTTC.

This clone was seen just once. The V and J genes are TRBV6-1 and TRBJ2-1, with D hard to call. CDR3 size: 15 residues. With 4 bases removed from V and 7 bases from J, the gap between germline ends came to 17 bases. The germline gives CDR1 MNHNS, CDR2 SASEGT. In nucleotides, the CDR3 is TGTGCCAGCAGTGCCCCGGGCCAGAAATGGAATGAGCAGTTCTTC. This sequence encodes CASSAPGQKWNEQFF.

The chain couples TRBV27 to TRBJ1-1, with D perhaps matching TRBD1 (6 bases). Looked up from germline, CDR1 is MNHEY and CDR2 is SMNVEV (reference sequence). This CDR3 has 14 amino acids. Between the trimmed V and J ends, which lost 5 bases and 0 bases, there was a span of 10 bases. CDR3 DNA sequence: TGTGCCAGCAGTCCGCAGGGGTTGAACACTGAAGCTTTCTTT. Protein sequence: CASSPQGLNTEAFF.

This clone has just one count. This chain uses TRBV2 with TRBJ2-1; D uncertain. Trimming cost V 5 bases and J 0 bases, with 8 bases left between them. The CDR3 spans 14 residues. CDR1 SNHLY and CDR2 FYNNEI come from the germline V gene. CDR3 DNA: TGTGCCAGCAGTCAGATTAGCTCCTACAATGAGCAGTTCTTC. Its protein is CASSQISSYNEQFF.

J is TRBJ1-2 and V is TRBV27, with a tentative D call TRBD1 (5 bases). In germline, CDR1 is MNHEY, CDR2 SMNVEV (reference sequence). This CDR3 region has 16 residues. Between the trimmed V and J ends, which lost 8 bases and 4 bases, there was a span of 23 bases. The CDR3 loop reads CASPPRDKEGCYGYTF. The CDR3 nucleotides are TGTGCCAGCCCCCCTCGCGACAAGGAGGGGTGCTATGGCTACACCTTC.

The genes are TRBV10-3 and TRBJ1-4; tentative D call: TRBD1 (5 bases). The germline V gene has CDR1 ENHRY and CDR2 SYGVKD. This CDR3 has 14 residues. V gave up 0 bases and J gave up 7 bases, with 9 bases separating them. The chain's CDR3 is CAISESAGSEKLFF. The CDR3 DNA is TGTGCCATCAGTGAGTCGGCAGGGAGTGAAAAACTGTTTTTT.

With regard to this clone: In the same sample, other DNA sequences code for this CDR3. The genes are TRBV7-3 and TRBJ1-1; unclear D gene. The V end was cut by 3 bases, the J end by 0 bases, with 5 bases between. The germline CDR1 and CDR2 sequences are SGHTA and FQGTGA. The CDR3 is made up of 13 amino acids. As DNA, the CDR3 is TGTGCCAGCAGCTTTTCGATGAACACTGAAGCTTTCTTT. Translated, it gives CASSFSMNTEAFF. The complete variable domain, with remaining parts taken from reference TRBV7-3 and TRBJ1-1, reads GAGVSQTPSNKVTEKGKYVELRCDPISGHTALYWYRQSLGQGPEFLIYFQGTGAADDSGLPNDRFFAVRPEGSVSTLKIQRTERGDSAVYLCASSFSMNTEAFFGQGTRLTVV.

This rearrangement joins TRBV23-1 to TRBJ1-2; D is ambiguous. TRBV23-1 is an open reading frame whose function is uncertain. Trimming pared 7 bases from V and 3 bases from J, leaving 9 bases between. The CDR3 spans 12 residues. This CDR3 reads CASIRRYYGYTF. Here the CDR3 DNA reads TGCGCCAGCATTAGACGGTACTATGGCTACACCTTC.